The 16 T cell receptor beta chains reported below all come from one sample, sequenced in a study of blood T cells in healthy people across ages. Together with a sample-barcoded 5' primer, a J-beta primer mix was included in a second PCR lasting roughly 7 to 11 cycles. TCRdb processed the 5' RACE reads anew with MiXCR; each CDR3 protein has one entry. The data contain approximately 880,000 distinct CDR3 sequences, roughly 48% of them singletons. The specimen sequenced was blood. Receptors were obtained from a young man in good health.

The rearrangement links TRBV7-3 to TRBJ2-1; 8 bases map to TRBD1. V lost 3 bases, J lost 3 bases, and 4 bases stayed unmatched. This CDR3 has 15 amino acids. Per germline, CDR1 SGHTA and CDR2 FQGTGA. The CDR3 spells CASSFATGVYNEQFF. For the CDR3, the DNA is TGTGCCAGCAGCTTCGCGACAGGGGTCTACAATGAGCAGTTCTTC.

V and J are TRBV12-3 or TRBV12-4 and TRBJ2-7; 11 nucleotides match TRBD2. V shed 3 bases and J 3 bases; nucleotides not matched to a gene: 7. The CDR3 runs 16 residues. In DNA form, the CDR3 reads TGTGCCAGCAGTTTCCGCGGGACTAGCGGTCACTACGAGCAGTACTTC. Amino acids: CASSFRGTSGHYEQYF.

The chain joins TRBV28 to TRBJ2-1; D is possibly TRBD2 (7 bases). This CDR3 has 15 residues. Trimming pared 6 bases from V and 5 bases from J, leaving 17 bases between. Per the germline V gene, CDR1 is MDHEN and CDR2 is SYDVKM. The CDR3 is CASSQGGAGNNEQFF. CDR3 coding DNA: TGTGCCAGCAGCCAAGGGGGGGCCGGGAACAATGAGCAGTTCTTC.

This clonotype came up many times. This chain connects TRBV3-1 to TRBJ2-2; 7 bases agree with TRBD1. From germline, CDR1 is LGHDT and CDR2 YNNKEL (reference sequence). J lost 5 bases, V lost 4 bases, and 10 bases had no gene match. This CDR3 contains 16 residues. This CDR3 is CASSPRQGSGTGELFF. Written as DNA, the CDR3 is TGTGCCAGCAGCCCGCGACAGGGATCTGGGACCGGGGAGCTGTTTTTT.

The CDR3 DNA reads as TGTGCCAGCAGTTCTACAGGAAATGGGGCCAACGTCCTGACTTTC. This codes for CASSSTGNGANVLTF. The rearrangement uses TRBV28 and TRBJ2-6, with D possibly being TRBD1 (5 bases). V lost 4 bases and J 3 bases, leaving 10 bases between the germline ends. The germline gives CDR1 MDHEN, CDR2 SYDVKM. The CDR3 length is 15 residues.

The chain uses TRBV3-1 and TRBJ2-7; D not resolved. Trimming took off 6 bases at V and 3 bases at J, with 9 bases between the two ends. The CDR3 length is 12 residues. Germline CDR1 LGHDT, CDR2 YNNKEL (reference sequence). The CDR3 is CASSHGRYEQYF. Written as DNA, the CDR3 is TGTGCCAGCAGTCACGGCCGCTACGAGCAGTACTTC.

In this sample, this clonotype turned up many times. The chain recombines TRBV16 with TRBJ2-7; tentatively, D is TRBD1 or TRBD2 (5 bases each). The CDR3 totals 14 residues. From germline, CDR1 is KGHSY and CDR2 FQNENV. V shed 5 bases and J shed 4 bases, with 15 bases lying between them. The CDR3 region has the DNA TGTGCCAGCAGCGAGACTTCAGGGAGTTACGAGCAGTACTTC. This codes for CASSETSGSYEQYF.

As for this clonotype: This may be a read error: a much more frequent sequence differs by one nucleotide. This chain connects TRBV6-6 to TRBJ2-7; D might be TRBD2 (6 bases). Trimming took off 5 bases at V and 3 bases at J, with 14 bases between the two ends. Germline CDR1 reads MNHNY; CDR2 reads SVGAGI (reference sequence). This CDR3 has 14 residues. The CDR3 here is CASSDPDGGYEQYF. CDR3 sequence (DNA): TGTGCCAGCAGTGACCCCGACGGGGGCTACGAGCAGTACTTC.

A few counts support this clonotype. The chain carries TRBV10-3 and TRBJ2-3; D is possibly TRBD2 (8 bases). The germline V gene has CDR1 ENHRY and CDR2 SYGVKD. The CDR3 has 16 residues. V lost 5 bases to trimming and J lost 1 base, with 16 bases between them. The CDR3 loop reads CAISPGGGAGTDTQYF. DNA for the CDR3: TGTGCCATCAGTCCGGGAGGGGGCGCGGGCACAGATACGCAGTATTTT.

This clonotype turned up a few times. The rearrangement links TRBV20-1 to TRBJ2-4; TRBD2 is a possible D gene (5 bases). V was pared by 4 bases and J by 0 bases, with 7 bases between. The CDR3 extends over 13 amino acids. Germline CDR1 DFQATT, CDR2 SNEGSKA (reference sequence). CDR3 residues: CSATGGAKNIQYF. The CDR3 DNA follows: TGCAGTGCTACCGGAGGAGCCAAAAACATTCAGTACTTC.

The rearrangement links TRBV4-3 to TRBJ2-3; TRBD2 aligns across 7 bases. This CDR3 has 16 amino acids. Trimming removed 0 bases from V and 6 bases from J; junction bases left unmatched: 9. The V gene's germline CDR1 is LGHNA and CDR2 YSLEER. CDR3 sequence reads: CASSQDRRGEIDTQYF. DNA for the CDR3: TGCGCCAGCAGCCAAGATCGACGGGGGGAGATCGATACGCAGTATTTT.

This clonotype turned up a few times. CDR3: CASRPAVWGPYEQYF. In DNA form, the CDR3 reads TGTGCCAGCAGGCCAGCGGTTTGGGGTCCCTACGAGCAGTACTTC. The V gene is TRBV27, the J gene TRBJ2-7; D might be TRBD2 (5 bases). The CDR3 has 15 residues. Trimming shortened V by 6 bases and J by 2 bases, and 17 bases separated the two germline ends. Germline V lookup: CDR1 MNHEY, CDR2 SMNVEV (reference sequence).

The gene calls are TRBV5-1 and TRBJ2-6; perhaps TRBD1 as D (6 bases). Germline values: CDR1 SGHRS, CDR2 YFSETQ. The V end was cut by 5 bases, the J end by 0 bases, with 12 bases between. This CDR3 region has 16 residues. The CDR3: CASSSGVISGANVLTF. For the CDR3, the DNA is TGCGCCAGCAGTTCAGGGGTTATCTCTGGGGCCAACGTCCTGACTTTC.

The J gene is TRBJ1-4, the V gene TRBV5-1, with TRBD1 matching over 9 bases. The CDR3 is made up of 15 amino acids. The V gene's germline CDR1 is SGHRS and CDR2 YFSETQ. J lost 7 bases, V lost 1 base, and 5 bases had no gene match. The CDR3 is CASSLYGTGSEKLFF. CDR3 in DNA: TGCGCCAGCAGCTTGTATGGGACAGGGAGTGAAAAACTGTTTTTT.

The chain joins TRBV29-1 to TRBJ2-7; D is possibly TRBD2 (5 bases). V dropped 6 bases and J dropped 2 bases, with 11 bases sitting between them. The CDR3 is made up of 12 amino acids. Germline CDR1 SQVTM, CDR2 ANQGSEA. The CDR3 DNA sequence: TGCAGCGTGGAGGACGCCACCTACGAGCAGTACTTC. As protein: CSVEDATYEQYF.

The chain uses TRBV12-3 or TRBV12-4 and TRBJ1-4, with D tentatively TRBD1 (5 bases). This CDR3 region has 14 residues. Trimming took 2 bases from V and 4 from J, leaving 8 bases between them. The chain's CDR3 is CASSLWGVNEKLFF. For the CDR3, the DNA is TGTGCCAGCAGTTTATGGGGGGTTAATGAAAAACTGTTTTTT.